The 32 T cell receptor beta chains below come from one sample, sequenced in a study of CD4 T cells in relation to SARS-CoV-2 and coronaviruses. The method was immunoSEQ multiplex PCR; TCRdb's version includes in-frame clones alone and lacks a portion of them. The sample holds 60,000 to 75,000 clones, just over 90% seen once. The unexposed donors gave CD4+ T cells in about 2011-2018, prior to COVID-19. What was sequenced was naive CD4+ T cells from PBMCs. Subset in this sample: naive CD4+ T cells isolated by negative enrichment. Receptors originate from a human donor in good health.

J is TRBJ1-2 and V is TRBV30; 7 positions match TRBD1. The germline V gene encodes CDR1 GTSNPN and CDR2 SVGIG (reference sequence). The CDR3 has 15 amino acids. Trimming cost V 4 bases and J 0 bases; bases outside gene matches: 8. CDR3 in DNA: TGTGCCTGGATAGGGGGCATCAGTCCTAACTATGGCTACACCTTC. This translates into CAWIGGISPNYGYTF.

This chain joins TRBV7-2 and TRBJ1-5; D is possibly TRBD1 (6 bases). CDR1 SGHTA and CDR2 FQGNSA come from the germline V gene. V lost 1 base, J lost 3 bases, and 16 bases lay in between. The CDR3 contains 17 residues. CDR3 in amino acids: CASSLDRRGQANQPQHF. The CDR3 DNA follows: TGTGCCAGCAGCTTAGATCGGCGGGGGCAGGCCAATCAGCCCCAGCATTTT. Looking up the rest from reference TRBV7-2 and TRBJ1-5 gives the full variable domain: GAGVSQSPSNKVTEKGKDVELRCDPISGHTALYWYRQSLGQGLEFLIYFQGNSAPDKSGLPSDRFSAERTGGSVSTLTIQRTQQEDSAVYLCASSLDRRGQANQPQHFGDGTRLSIL.

This clone was recorded once. The V gene is TRBV11-3, the J gene TRBJ2-1; 15 bases align to TRBD2. CDR3 length: 17 amino acids. Germline V CDR1 and CDR2: SGHNT, YENEEA. V was clipped by 5 bases and J by 8 bases; unmatched bases: 10. DNA for the CDR3: TGTGCCAGCAGCCCCGGACTAGCGGGAGGGCTTGGGGATGAGCAGTTCTTC. Protein sequence: CASSPGLAGGLGDEQFF.

The rearrangement joins TRBV5-1 to TRBJ2-1; TRBD2 matches 10 bases. The CDR3 length is 14 residues. CDR1 and CDR2 from the germline V gene are SGHRS and YFSETQ. Trimming took 0 bases from V and 12 from J; bases not matched to a gene: 6. CDR3 region: CASSLGLAGRGQFF. The CDR3 DNA is TGCGCCAGCAGCTTGGGACTAGCGGGTCGGGGGCAGTTCTTC.

J is TRBJ2-7 and V is TRBV28, with D perhaps being TRBD1 or TRBD2 (5 bases each). The CDR3 consists of 14 residues. CDR1 and CDR2 (germline): MDHEN, SYDVKM. V was cut by 4 bases and J by 5 bases, with 15 bases left in between. As DNA, the CDR3 is TGTGCCAGCAGTTACCCCGGGGCAAAGGACGAGCAGTACTTC. It translates to CASSYPGAKDEQYF.

The chain has TRBV27 and TRBJ2-7; D possibly corresponds to TRBD1 (5 bases). Germline CDR1 is MNHEY and CDR2 is SMNVEV (reference sequence). With 8 bases removed from V and 6 bases from J, the gap between germline ends came to 26 bases. The CDR3 extends over 16 amino acids. CDR3 DNA sequence: TGTGCCAGCCTTATTATGCCAGGGCCAGCCTTCTGCGAGCAGTACTTC. As protein: CASLIMPGPAFCEQYF.

For this clone: This sample includes further DNA sequences coding for the same CDR3. The rearrangement links TRBV18 to TRBJ1-2; no clear D gene. This CDR3 is built from 13 residues. V lost 3 bases, J lost 0 bases, and 5 bases lay in between. Per germline, CDR1 KGHSH and CDR2 LQKENI. CDR3 in DNA: TGTGCCAGCTCACCGGGGACTAACTATGGCTACACCTTC. Translating gives CASSPGTNYGYTF. The variable domain in full, completed from reference TRBV18 and TRBJ1-2, reads NAGVMQNPRHLVRRRGQEARLRCSPMKGHSHVYWYRQLPEEGLKFMVYLQKENIIDESGMPKERFSAEFPKEGPSILRIQQVVRGDSAAYFCASSPGTNYGYTFGSGTRLTVV.

This sequence joins TRBV9 and TRBJ2-3; a possible D gene is TRBD1 (6 bases). V was shortened by 5 bases and J by 1 base, with 17 bases between the two germline ends. Germline CDR1 is SGDLS and CDR2 is YYNGEE. This CDR3 contains 16 residues. The CDR3 loop is CASSKTGHPGTDTQYF. The CDR3 DNA follows: TGTGCCAGCAGTAAGACGGGACACCCTGGCACAGATACGCAGTATTTT.

The CDR3 DNA sequence: TGCGCCAGCAGGAGTGGCGGAAACTATGGCTACACCTTC. It specifies CASRSGGNYGYTF. The chain carries TRBV5-1 and TRBJ1-2, with unresolved D. Germline V gene lookup returns CDR1 SGHRS and CDR2 YFSETQ. The CDR3 has 13 amino acids. V shed 5 bases and J shed 2 bases, with 10 bases lying between them.

The rearrangement links TRBV6-5 to TRBJ2-7; TRBD1 matches at 7 bases. This CDR3 contains 13 residues. V was clipped by 8 bases and J by 3 bases; unmatched bases: 7. Germline-derived CDR1 and CDR2 are MNHEY and SVGAGI. The CDR3 DNA sequence: TGTGCCAGCGGGCTCGGGACAGTCTACGAGCAGTACTTC. Translated, it gives CASGLGTVYEQYF.

The chain joins TRBV6-2 or TRBV6-3 to TRBJ1-5; 8 bases match TRBD1. Germline values: CDR1 MNHEY, CDR2 SVGEGT. V was pared by 5 bases and J by 7 bases, with 4 bases of the junction left unmatched. There are 13 residues in the CDR3. As DNA, the CDR3 is TGTGCCAGCAGTAGCGGACAGGGCCAGCCCCAGCATTTT. Amino acids: CASSSGQGQPQHF.

The chain uses TRBV6-2 or TRBV6-3 and TRBJ2-7; D possibly matches TRBD1 or TRBD2 (5 bases each). Germline-derived CDR1 and CDR2 are MNHEY and SVGEGT. Trimming took 2 bases from V and 2 from J, leaving 19 bases between them. The CDR3 is 17 amino acids. Written as DNA, the CDR3 is TGTGCCAGCAGTTACCCGTATGGGACGGTCAGTACCTACGAGCAGTACTTC. This sequence encodes CASSYPYGTVSTYEQYF.

The chain recombines TRBV3-1 (or the pseudogene TRBV3-2) with TRBJ1-1; D unclear. V was trimmed by 0 bases and J by 7 bases, leaving 15 bases between them. The CDR3 loop spans 15 amino acids. Germline lookup yields CDR1 LGHDT and CDR2 YNNKEL (reference sequence). The CDR3 sequence: CASSQDYAALNEAFF. CDR3 nucleotides: TGTGCCAGCAGCCAAGATTACGCAGCCTTAAATGAAGCTTTCTTT.

V and J are TRBV28 and TRBJ1-2; D might be TRBD1 (5 bases). V gave up 7 bases and J gave up 5 bases, with 20 bases separating them. This CDR3 has 15 amino acids. In germline, CDR1 is MDHEN, CDR2 SYDVKM. The CDR3 loop is CASTPLGGFGYGYTF. The CDR3 bases are TGTGCCAGCACCCCCTTGGGGGGTTTCGGTTATGGCTACACCTTC.

The chain joins TRBV6-5 to TRBJ1-1; perhaps TRBD1 as D (5 bases). The CDR3 has 13 amino acids. The V and J ends lost 6 bases and 3 bases respectively, with 11 bases between them. Germline assignment: CDR1 MNHEY and CDR2 SVGAGI. CDR3 amino acids: CASRGPRYTEAFF. CDR3 nucleotide sequence: TGTGCCAGCAGGGGACCACGGTACACTGAAGCTTTCTTT.

This chain connects TRBV11-3 to TRBJ2-2; D remains ambiguous. V lost 8 bases to trimming and J lost 1 base, with 14 bases between them. Per germline, CDR1 SGHNT and CDR2 YENEEA. This CDR3 has 15 residues. CDR3 bases: TGTGCCAGCGGCAAGGCCGCAGGGAACACCGGGGAGCTGTTTTTT. It translates to CASGKAAGNTGELFF.

This sequence joins TRBV6-6 and TRBJ1-2; a possible D gene is TRBD1 (6 bases). From germline, CDR1 is MNHNY and CDR2 SVGAGI (reference sequence). Trimming left V 0 bases short and J 8 bases short, with 13 bases between. The CDR3 contains 14 residues. The CDR3 DNA follows: TGTGCCAGCAGTTACTCGGGGGCAGCGGACGGCTACACCTTC. This translates into CASSYSGAADGYTF.

This clone turned up a few times. This sequence joins TRBV7-6 and TRBJ1-2; 7 nucleotides line up with TRBD1. This CDR3 contains 15 residues. Looked up from germline, CDR1 is SGHVS and CDR2 is FNYEAQ. V lost 4 bases to trimming and J lost 5 bases; unmatched junction nucleotides: 10. The CDR3 protein is CASSSTGTAPYGYTF. CDR3 nucleotides: TGTGCCAGCAGCTCAACCGGGACAGCCCCTTATGGCTACACCTTC.

The J gene is TRBJ2-3, the V gene TRBV19, with 9 bases identical to TRBD1. This CDR3 is built from 15 residues. V gave up 5 bases and J gave up 6 bases; unmatched junction bases: 9. The V gene's germline CDR1 is LNHDA and CDR2 SQIVND (reference sequence). CDR3 in amino acids: CASSSRDRVTDTQYF. The CDR3 coding sequence is TGTGCCAGTAGTTCCCGGGACAGGGTAACCGATACGCAGTATTTT. The whole variable domain, remainder taken from reference TRBV19 and TRBJ2-3, is DGGITQSPKYLFRKEGQNVTLSCEQNLNHDAMYWYRQDPGQGLRLIYYSQIVNDFQKGDIAEGYSVSREKKESFPLTVTSAQKNPTAFYLCASSSRDRVTDTQYFGPGTRLTVL.

This sequence joins TRBV20-1 and TRBJ2-7; TRBD2 is a possible D gene (5 bases). The ends were cut back, 3 bases at V and 3 bases at J, with 15 bases in the middle. The CDR3 has 14 residues. CDR1 is DFQATT, CDR2 SNEGSKA, per germline (reference sequence). CDR3 in amino acids: CSASWTGTLYEQYF. The CDR3 DNA is TGCAGTGCTAGTTGGACGGGAACCCTCTACGAGCAGTACTTC.

The genes are TRBV2 and TRBJ1-1; D is perhaps TRBD1 (6 bases). V lost 8 bases, J lost 5 bases, and 15 bases lay in between. CDR3 size: 13 residues. Germline CDR1 reads SNHLY; CDR2 reads FYNNEI. As DNA, the CDR3 is TGTGCCAGCGGGGGGCGGGGGAGGACTGAAGCTTTCTTT. Protein product: CASGGRGRTEAFF.

V usage is TRBV29-1 and J usage is TRBJ2-3, with D perhaps TRBD2 (5 bases). V was shortened by 2 bases and J by 8 bases, with 14 bases between the two germline ends. CDR1 and CDR2 (germline): SQVTM, ANQGSEA. The CDR3 loop spans 13 amino acids. The CDR3 loop reads CSVERGAVGTQYF. The CDR3 DNA sequence: TGCAGCGTTGAACGGGGAGCGGTGGGTACGCAGTATTTT.

The chain carries TRBV10-3 and TRBJ2-7, with 9 nucleotides matching TRBD2. V lost 0 bases and J lost 2; bases outside the gene matches: 5. The V gene's germline CDR1 is ENHRY and CDR2 SYGVKD. The CDR3 consists of 16 residues. The CDR3 spells CAISESRLAGPYEQYF. The DNA for the CDR3 is TGTGCCATCAGTGAGTCCAGGCTAGCGGGACCCTACGAGCAGTACTTC.

This clone showed up just a few times. The chain joins TRBV5-1 to TRBJ1-2, with 7 bases lining up with TRBD1. The length of the CDR3 is 14 residues. Germline V lookup: CDR1 SGHRS, CDR2 YFSETQ. V lost 2 bases, J lost 3 bases, and 4 bases stayed unmatched. Here the CDR3 reads CASSLQGHDYGYTF. The CDR3 region has the DNA TGCGCCAGCAGCTTACAGGGGCATGACTATGGCTACACCTTC.

The chain carries TRBV29-1 and TRBJ2-3; tentative D call: TRBD2 (6 bases). Looked up from germline, CDR1 is SQVTM and CDR2 is ANQGSEA. The CDR3 sequence is 14 residues long. The V gene lost 2 bases and the J gene lost 0 bases, with 9 bases spanning the gap. The CDR3 region has the DNA TGCAGCGTTGAATCTAGCGCGAGCACAGATACGCAGTATTTT. Residues: CSVESSASTDTQYF.

V usage is TRBV28 and J usage is TRBJ1-2; 10 positions match TRBD1. CDR3 length equals 13 residues. Germline CDR1 and CDR2: MDHEN and SYDVKM. V lost 6 bases to trimming and J lost 7 bases; unmatched junction nucleotides: 5. DNA for the CDR3: TGTGCCAGCAGCGCGGACAGGGGGGTTGGCTACACCTTC. It translates to CASSADRGVGYTF.

Turning to this clone: Other DNA sequences of this sample code for an identical CDR3. V usage is TRBV18 and J usage is TRBJ2-5; no clear D. Trimming shortened V by 3 bases and J by 1 base, and 3 bases separated the two germline ends. The CDR3 loop spans 12 amino acids. Per germline, CDR1 KGHSH and CDR2 LQKENI. CDR3 sequence (DNA): TGTGCCAGCTCACCCCTCCAAGAGACCCAGTACTTC. This translates into CASSPLQETQYF.

The J gene is TRBJ1-5, the V gene TRBV30; D unresolved. V gave up 0 bases and J gave up 6 bases, with 9 bases separating them. The CDR3 covers 13 residues. Per the germline V gene, CDR1 is GTSNPN and CDR2 is SVGIG (reference sequence). This chain's CDR3 is CAWSVQVSQPQHF. DNA for the CDR3: TGTGCCTGGAGTGTACAAGTAAGTCAGCCCCAGCATTTT.

This chain uses TRBV28 with TRBJ2-7; 11 bases align to TRBD1. This CDR3 has 14 residues. Germline assignment: CDR1 MDHEN and CDR2 SYDVKM. V gave up 2 bases and J gave up 6 bases; unmatched junction bases: 3. Here the CDR3 reads CASSLGGTGGEQYF. The CDR3 coding sequence is TGTGCCAGCAGTTTAGGCGGGACAGGGGGCGAGCAGTACTTC.

The chain joins TRBV6-2 or TRBV6-3 to TRBJ2-1; D is possibly TRBD1 (6 bases). Germline CDR1 and CDR2: MNHEY and SVGEGT. Trimming stripped 2 bases from V and 0 bases from J, with 17 bases between. The CDR3 spans 18 residues. The CDR3 sequence: CASSYPSTGPNSYNEQFF. Written as DNA, the CDR3 is TGTGCCAGCAGTTACCCATCGACAGGTCCCAACTCCTACAATGAGCAGTTCTTC.

The rearrangement joins TRBV6-6 to TRBJ1-5; D is ambiguous. Trimming stripped 5 bases from V and 0 bases from J, with 5 bases between. Looked up from germline, CDR1 is MNHNY and CDR2 is SVGAGI (reference sequence). The CDR3 loop spans 13 amino acids. As DNA, the CDR3 is TGTGCCAGCAGTCTCCTTAGCAATCAGCCCCAGCATTTT. Translating it yields CASSLLSNQPQHF.

The chain recombines TRBV6-5 with TRBJ2-7, with D possibly TRBD2 on 5 matching bases. V lost 2 bases, J lost 0 bases, and 11 bases lay in between. Germline-derived CDR1 and CDR2 are MNHEY and SVGAGI. The CDR3 is made up of 15 amino acids. The DNA of the CDR3 is TGTGCCAGCAGTTACCGGGGAACGAGCTCCTACGAGCAGTACTTC. Protein product: CASSYRGTSSYEQYF.